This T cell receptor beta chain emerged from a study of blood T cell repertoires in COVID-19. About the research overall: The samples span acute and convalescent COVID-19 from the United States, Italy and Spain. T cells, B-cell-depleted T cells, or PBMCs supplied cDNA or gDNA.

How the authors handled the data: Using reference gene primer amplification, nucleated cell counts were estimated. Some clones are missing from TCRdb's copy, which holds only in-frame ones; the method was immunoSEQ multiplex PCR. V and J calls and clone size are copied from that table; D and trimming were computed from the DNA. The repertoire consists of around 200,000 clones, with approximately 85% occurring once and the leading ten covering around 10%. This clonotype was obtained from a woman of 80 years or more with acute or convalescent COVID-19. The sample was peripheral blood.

This chain's CDR3 is CASSPIASGSTDTQYF. CDR3 DNA sequence: TGCGCCAGCAGCCCCATTGCTAGCGGGAGCACAGATACGCAGTATTTT. This chain links TRBV4-1 with TRBJ2-3, with TRBD2 matching over 8 bases. This CDR3 comprises 16 residues. The junction had 6 bases not matched to a gene; V was cut back by 4 bases and J by 0 bases. The germline V gene encodes CDR1 MGHRA and CDR2 YSYEKL.